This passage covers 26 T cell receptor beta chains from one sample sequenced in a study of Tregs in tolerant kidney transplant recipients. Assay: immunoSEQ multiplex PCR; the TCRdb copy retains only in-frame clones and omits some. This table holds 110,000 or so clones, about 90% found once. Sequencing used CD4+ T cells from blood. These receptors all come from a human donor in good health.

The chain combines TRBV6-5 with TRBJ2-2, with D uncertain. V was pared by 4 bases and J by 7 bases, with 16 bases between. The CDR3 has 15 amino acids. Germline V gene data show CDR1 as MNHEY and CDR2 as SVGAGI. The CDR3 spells CASSFDPGPVGELFF. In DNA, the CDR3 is TGTGCCAGCAGTTTTGACCCGGGCCCAGTCGGGGAGCTGTTTTTT.

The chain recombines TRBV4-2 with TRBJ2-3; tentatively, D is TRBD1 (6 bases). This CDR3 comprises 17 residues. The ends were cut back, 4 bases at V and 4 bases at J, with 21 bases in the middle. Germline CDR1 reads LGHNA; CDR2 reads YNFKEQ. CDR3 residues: CASSPFVIRGDPDTQYF. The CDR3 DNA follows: TGTGCCAGCAGCCCTTTCGTCATCAGGGGTGATCCAGATACGCAGTATTTT.

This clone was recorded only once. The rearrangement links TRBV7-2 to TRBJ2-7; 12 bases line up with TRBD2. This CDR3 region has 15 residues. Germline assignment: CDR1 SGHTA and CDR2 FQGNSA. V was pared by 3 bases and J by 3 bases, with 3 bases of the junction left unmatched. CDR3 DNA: TGTGCCAGCAGCTTTCGGACTAGCGGGGTCTACGAGCAGTACTTC. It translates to CASSFRTSGVYEQYF.

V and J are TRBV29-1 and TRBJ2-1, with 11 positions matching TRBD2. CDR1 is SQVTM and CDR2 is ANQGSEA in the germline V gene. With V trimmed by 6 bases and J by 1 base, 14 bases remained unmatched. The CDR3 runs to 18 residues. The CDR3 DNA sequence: TGCAGCGTCACTGGCCCTAGCGGGAGGAGAAGGTCCTACAATGAGCAGTTCTTC. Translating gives CSVTGPSGRRRSYNEQFF.

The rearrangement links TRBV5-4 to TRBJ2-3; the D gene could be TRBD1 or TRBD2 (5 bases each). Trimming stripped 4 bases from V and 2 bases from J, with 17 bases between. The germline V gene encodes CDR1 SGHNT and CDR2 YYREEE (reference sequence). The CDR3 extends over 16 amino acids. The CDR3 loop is CASSPRKRGPTDTQYF. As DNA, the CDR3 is TGTGCCAGCAGCCCCCGGAAACGGGGACCCACAGATACGCAGTATTTT.

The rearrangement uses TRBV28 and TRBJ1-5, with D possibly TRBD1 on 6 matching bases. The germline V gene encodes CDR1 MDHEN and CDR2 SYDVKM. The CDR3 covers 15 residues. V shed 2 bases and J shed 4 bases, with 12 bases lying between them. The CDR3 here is CASSLKGGQNQPQHF. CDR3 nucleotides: TGTGCCAGCAGTTTAAAGGGGGGACAAAATCAGCCCCAGCATTTT.

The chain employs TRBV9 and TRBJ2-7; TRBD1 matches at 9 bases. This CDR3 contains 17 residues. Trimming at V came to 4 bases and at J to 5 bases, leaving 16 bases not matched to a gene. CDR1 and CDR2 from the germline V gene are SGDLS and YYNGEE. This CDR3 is CASSRTGDMPYLHEQYF. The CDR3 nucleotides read TGTGCCAGCAGCAGGACAGGGGATATGCCCTATCTCCACGAGCAGTACTTC.

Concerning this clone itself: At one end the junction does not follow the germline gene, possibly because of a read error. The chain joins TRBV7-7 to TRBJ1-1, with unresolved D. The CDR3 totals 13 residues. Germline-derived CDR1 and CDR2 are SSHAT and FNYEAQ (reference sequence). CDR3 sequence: CASSLEQGTEAFF. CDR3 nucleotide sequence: TGTGCTAGCAGCTTAGAACAAGGAACTGAAGCTTTCTTT.

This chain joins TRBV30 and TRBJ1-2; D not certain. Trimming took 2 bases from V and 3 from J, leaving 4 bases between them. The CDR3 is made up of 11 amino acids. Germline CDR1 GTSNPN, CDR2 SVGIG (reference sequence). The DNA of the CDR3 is TGTGCCTGGAGTAGGGACTATGGCTACACCTTC. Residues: CAWSRDYGYTF.

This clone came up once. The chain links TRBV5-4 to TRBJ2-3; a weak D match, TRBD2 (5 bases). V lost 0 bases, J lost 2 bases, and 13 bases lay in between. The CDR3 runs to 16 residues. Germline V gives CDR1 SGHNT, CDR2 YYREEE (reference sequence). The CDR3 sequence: CASSLVRGSNTDTQYF. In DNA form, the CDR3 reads TGTGCCAGCAGCTTGGTTCGAGGGTCGAACACAGATACGCAGTATTTT.

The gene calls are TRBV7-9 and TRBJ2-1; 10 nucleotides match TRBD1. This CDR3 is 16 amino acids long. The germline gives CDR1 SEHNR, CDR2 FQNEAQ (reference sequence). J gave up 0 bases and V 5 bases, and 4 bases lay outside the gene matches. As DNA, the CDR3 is TGTGCCAGCAGCGTGGGACAGGGGCACTCCTACAATGAGCAGTTCTTC. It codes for CASSVGQGHSYNEQFF. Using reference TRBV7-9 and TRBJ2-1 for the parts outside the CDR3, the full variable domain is DTGVSQNPRHKITKRGQNVTFRCDPISEHNRLYWYRQTLGQGPEFLTYFQNEAQLEKSRLLSDRFSAERPKGSFSTLEIQRTEQGDSAMYLCASSVGQGHSYNEQFFGPGTRLTVL.

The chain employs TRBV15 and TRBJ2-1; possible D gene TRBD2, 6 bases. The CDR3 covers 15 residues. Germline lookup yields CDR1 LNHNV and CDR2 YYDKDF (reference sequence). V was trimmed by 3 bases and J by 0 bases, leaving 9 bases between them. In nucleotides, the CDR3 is TGTGCCACCAGCAGCTGGACTAACTCCTACAATGAGCAGTTCTTC. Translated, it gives CATSSWTNSYNEQFF.

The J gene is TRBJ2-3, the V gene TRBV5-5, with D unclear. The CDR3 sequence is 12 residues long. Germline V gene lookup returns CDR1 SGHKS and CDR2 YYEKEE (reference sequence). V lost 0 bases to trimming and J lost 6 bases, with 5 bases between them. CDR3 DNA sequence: TGTGCCAGCAGCTTGGAAAGGGATACGCAGTATTTT. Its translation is CASSLERDTQYF.

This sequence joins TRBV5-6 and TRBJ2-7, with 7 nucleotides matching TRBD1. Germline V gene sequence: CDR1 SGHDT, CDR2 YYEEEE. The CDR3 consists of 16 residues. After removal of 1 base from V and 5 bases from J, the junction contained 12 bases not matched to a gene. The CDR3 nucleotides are TGTGCCAGCAGCTTGTTGGGACAGAGAACTTCCGACGAGCAGTACTTC. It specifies CASSLLGQRTSDEQYF.

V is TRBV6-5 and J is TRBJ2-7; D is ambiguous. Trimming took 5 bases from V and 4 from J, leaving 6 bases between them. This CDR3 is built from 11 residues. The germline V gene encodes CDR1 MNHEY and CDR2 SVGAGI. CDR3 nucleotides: TGTGCCAGCAGTGCGAGTTACGAGCAGTACTTC. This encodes CASSASYEQYF.

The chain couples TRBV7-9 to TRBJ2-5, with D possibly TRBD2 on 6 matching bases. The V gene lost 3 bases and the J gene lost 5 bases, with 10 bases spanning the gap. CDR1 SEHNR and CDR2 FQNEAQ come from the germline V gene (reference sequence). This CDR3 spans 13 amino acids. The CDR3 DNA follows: TGTGCCAGCAGCTTCGGGGGAGGCGAGACCCAGTACTTC. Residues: CASSFGGGETQYF.

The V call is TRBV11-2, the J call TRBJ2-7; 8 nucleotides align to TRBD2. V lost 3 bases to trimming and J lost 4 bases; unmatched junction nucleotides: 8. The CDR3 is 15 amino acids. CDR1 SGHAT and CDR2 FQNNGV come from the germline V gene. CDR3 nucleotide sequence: TGTGCCAGCAGCTTCGGGGGGGTTGATATGTACGAGCAGTACTTC. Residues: CASSFGGVDMYEQYF.

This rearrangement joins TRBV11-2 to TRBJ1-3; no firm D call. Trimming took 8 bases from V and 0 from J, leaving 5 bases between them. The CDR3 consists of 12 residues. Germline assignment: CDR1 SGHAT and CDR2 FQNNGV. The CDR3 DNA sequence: TGTGCCAGCTCAGTCTCTGGAAACACCATATATTTT. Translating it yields CASSVSGNTIYF.

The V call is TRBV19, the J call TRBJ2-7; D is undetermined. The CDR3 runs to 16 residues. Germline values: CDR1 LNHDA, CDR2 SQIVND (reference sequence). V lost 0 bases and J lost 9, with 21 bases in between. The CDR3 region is CASSIESRPQGKGQYF. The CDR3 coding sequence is TGTGCCAGTAGTATAGAGAGCCGGCCTCAAGGAAAGGGGCAGTACTTC.

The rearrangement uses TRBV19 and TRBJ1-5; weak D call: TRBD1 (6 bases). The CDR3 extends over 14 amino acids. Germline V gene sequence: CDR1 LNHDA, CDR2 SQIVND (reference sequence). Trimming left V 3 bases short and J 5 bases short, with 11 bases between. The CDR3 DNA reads TGTGCCAGTAGTATCCGGACAGCTGATCAGCCCCAGCATTTT. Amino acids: CASSIRTADQPQHF. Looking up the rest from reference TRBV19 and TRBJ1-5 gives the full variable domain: DGGITQSPKYLFRKEGQNVTLSCEQNLNHDAMYWYRQDPGQGLRLIYYSQIVNDFQKGDIAEGYSVSREKKESFPLTVTSAQKNPTAFYLCASSIRTADQPQHFGDGTRLSIL.

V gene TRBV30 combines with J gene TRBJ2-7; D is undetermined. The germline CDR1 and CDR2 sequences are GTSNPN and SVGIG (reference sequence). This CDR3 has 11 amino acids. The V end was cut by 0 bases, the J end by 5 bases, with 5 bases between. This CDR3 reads CAWSVLHEQYF. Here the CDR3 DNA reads TGTGCCTGGAGTGTACTCCACGAGCAGTACTTC.

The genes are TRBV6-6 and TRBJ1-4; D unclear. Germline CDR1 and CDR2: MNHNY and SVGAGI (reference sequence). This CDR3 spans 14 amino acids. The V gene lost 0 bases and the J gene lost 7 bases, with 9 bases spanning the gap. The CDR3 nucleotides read TGTGCCAGCAGTTACTCGCCGTTAGGTGAAAAACTGTTTTTT. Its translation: CASSYSPLGEKLFF.

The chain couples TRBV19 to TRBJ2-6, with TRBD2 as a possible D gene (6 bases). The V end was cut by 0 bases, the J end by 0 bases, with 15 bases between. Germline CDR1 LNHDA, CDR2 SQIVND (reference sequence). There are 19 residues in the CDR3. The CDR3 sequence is CASSIEEGQALSGANVLTF. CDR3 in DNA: TGTGCCAGTAGTATAGAGGAGGGCCAGGCGCTCTCTGGGGCCAACGTCCTGACTTTC.

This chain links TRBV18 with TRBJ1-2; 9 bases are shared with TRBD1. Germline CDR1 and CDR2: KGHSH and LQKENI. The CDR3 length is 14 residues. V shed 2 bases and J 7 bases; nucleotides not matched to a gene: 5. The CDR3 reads CASSPDRGISGYTF. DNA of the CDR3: TGTGCCAGCTCACCAGACAGGGGGATCTCTGGCTACACCTTC.

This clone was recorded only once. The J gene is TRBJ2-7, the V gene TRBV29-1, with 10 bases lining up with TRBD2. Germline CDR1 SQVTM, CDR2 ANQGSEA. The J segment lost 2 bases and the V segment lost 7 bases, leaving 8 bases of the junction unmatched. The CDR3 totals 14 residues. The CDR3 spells CSGSLAGEAYEQYF. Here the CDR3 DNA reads TGCAGCGGGAGTCTAGCGGGGGAGGCCTACGAGCAGTACTTC.

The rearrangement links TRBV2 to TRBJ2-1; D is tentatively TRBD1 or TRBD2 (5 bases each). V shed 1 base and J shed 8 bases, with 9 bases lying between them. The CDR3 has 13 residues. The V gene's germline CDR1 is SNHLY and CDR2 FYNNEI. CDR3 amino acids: CASSEGGVDEQFF. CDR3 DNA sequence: TGTGCCAGCAGTGAAGGAGGGGTTGATGAGCAGTTCTTC.